This is a list of T cell receptor beta chains from one sample in a study of T-cell reconstitution after alpha-beta-depleted transplantation in children. One entry per CDR3 protein results from TCRdb running MiXCR on the PCR reads. Here the sample spans about 480,000 distinct CDR3 sequences, 9.5% to 15% being singletons. This sample comprised PBMCs from the stem cell graft donor, obtained from the stem cell graft. The receptors stem from a human donor who donated a stem cell graft to a child with combined immunodeficiency. Each CDR3 is given with its conserved first and last residue. The order of the fields is CDR3 protein, CDR3 DNA, V gene, D gene, J gene, clone size. The D gene is left open where the match is weak. A row's size may be missing; if present it is once, few, many or a size class.

CSARDVEREEGDTQYF | TGCAGTGCTAGAGATGTCGAGCGGGAGGAGGGGGATACGCAGTATTTT | TRBV20-1 | TRBD2 | TRBJ2-3 | .
CASSLSLRGTQYF | TGTGCCAGCAGTTTATCCCTTAGAGGGACCCAGTACTTC | TRBV27 | . | TRBJ2-5 | many
CASSFGIAGSTDTQYF | TGTGCCAGCAGCTTCGGGATCGCAGGGAGCACAGATACGCAGTATTTT | TRBV7-2 | . | TRBJ2-3 | .
CASSPTSVEQYF | TGTGCCAGCAGCCCAACTAGCGTCGAGCAGTACTTC | TRBV7-9 | TRBD2 | TRBJ2-7 | few
CASSVASGTDSQPTDTQYF | TGTGCCAGCAGCGTAGCTAGTGGAACGGACAGTCAACCCACAGATACGCAGTATTTT | TRBV9 | . | TRBJ2-3 | many
CASSLGAGGQYEQFF | TGTGCCAGCAGTTTAGGAGCGGGAGGGCAATACGAGCAGTTCTTC | TRBV12-3/TRBV12-4 | TRBD2 | TRBJ2-1 | few
CASSLLGRDQETQYF | TGTGCCAGCAGCCTTCTAGGCCGGGATCAAGAGACCCAGTACTTC | TRBV12-3/TRBV12-4 | . | TRBJ2-5 | many
CASSLTSGMSTDTQYF | TGTGCCAGCAGTTTGACTAGCGGAATGAGCACAGATACGCAGTATTTT | TRBV12-3/TRBV12-4 | TRBD2 | TRBJ2-3 | many
CASSPNTGQGYEQYF | TGTGCCAGCAGCCCCAACACGGGACAGGGGTACGAGCAGTACTTC | TRBV5-5 | TRBD1 | TRBJ2-7 | many
CASSYPRLAGGYEQYF | TGTGCCAGCAGCTACCCCAGGCTAGCGGGGGGATACGAGCAGTACTTC | TRBV11-2 | TRBD2 | TRBJ2-7 | .
CASSQEASRGYEQYF | TGTGCCAGCAGCCAAGAGGCTTCTCGGGGCTACGAGCAGTACTTC | TRBV4-2 | . | TRBJ2-7 | many
CATSRRTSGRRGANVLTF | TGTGCCACCAGCAGAAGGACTAGCGGGAGAAGGGGGGCCAACGTCCTGACTTTC | TRBV15 | TRBD2 | TRBJ2-6 | .
CASSQDGLRLPLHF | TGCGCCAGCAGCCAAGATGGGCTGCGTTTACCCCTCCACTTT | TRBV4-1 | . | TRBJ1-6 | few
CASSPGLAYYNEQFF | TGTGCCAGCAGTCCGGGACTAGCTTACTACAATGAGCAGTTCTTC | TRBV27 | TRBD2 | TRBJ2-1 | many
CASSFKPQGRYEQYF | TGTGCCAGCAGCTTCAAACCACAGGGGAGGTACGAGCAGTACTTC | TRBV7-6 | . | TRBJ2-7 | many
CASSRGSGTGELFF | TGTGCCAGCAGCCGCGGTTCGGGCACCGGGGAGCTGTTTTTT | TRBV6-1 | . | TRBJ2-2 | many
CASSSFPEDYSNQPQHF | TGTGCCAGCAGCTCCTTCCCGGAGGATTATAGCAATCAGCCCCAGCATTTT | TRBV7-2 | . | TRBJ1-5 | few
CASSRTGKPYEQYF | TGTGCCAGCAGCCGGACAGGGAAACCCTACGAGCAGTACTTC | TRBV12-3/TRBV12-4 | TRBD1 | TRBJ2-7 | many